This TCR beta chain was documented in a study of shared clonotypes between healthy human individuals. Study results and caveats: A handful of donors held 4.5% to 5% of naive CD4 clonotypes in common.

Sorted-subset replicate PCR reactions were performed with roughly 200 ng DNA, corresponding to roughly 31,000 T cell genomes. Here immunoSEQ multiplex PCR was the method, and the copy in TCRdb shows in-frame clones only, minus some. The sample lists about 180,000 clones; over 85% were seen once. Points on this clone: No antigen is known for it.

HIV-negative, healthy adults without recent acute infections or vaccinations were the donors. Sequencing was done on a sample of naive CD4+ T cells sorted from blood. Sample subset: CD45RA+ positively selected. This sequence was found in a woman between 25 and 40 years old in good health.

The CDR3 protein is CASSLRGDQAYYGYTF. DNA of the CDR3: TGTGCCAGCAGCCTTCGGGGCGACCAAGCTTACTATGGCTACACCTTC. The chain recombines TRBV9 with TRBJ1-2; maybe TRBD1 (5 bases). V lost 4 bases and J 3 bases, leaving 19 bases between the germline ends. CDR3 length: 16 amino acids. The germline V gene encodes CDR1 SGDLS and CDR2 YYNGEE.